This T cell receptor beta chain was found in a study of T cell clonality in common variable immunodeficiency. This clone was counted many times. The read is 3 residues too short to cover the CDR3 end, so that end is filled in from the germline J gene. Germline loops: CDR1 MGHRA, CDR2 YSYEKL. V lost 0 bases to trimming and J lost 1 base, with 7 bases between them. This CDR3 has 15 residues. Generated by immunoSEQ multiplex PCR, the TCRdb table keeps only in-frame clones and is missing some. This sample carries about 28,000 clones, none of them present only once. This chain connects TRBV4-1 to TRBJ2-4; D uncertain. This clonotype was sampled from a person aged 18 to 70 in good health. The sequenced sample consisted of peripheral blood mononuclear cells. The CDR3 here is CASSQENMAKNIQYF. The DNA read from the CDR3 is TGCGCCAGCAGCCAAGAGAACATGGCCAAAAACATT.